This T cell receptor (beta chain) was captured by sequencing in a study of T cells in Graves' hyperthyroidism and ophthalmopathy. Study findings and constraints: Model predictions of ophthalmopathy came a median 6.5 months before onset.

Details on this clonotype: What it recognizes is unknown.

There were TCR beta CDR3 regions amplified from RNA transcripts. Carried out on the TCR CDR3, a first-round RT-PCR used the HTBI primer set. TCRdb reprocessed the multiplex PCR reads with MiXCR, giving one entry per CDR3 protein. The sample holds 500,000 to 600,000 distinct CDR3 sequences, roughly 21% seen once. Germline lookup yields CDR1 MNHEY and CDR2 SVGEGT. The V end was cut by 2 bases, the J end by 0 bases, with 8 bases between. The CDR3 totals 15 residues. The clonotype comes from a man in his forties with Graves' ophthalmopathy. The chain links TRBV6-2 or TRBV6-3 to TRBJ1-5; D might be TRBD1 (5 bases). Sequencing was carried out using blood. The CDR3 DNA is TGTGCCAGCAGTTACGGGGGGATTAGCAATCAGCCCCAGCATTTT. It specifies CASSYGGISNQPQHF.